This T cell receptor (beta chain) is from a study of T cells in Graves' hyperthyroidism and ophthalmopathy. In the study overall: Blood from the periphery was taken at initial diagnosis, before any treatment. General study findings and limits: In the blood, most expanded thyroid clonotypes above 0.001 appeared as well.

V lost 4 bases to trimming and J lost 5 bases; unmatched junction nucleotides: 9. Germline CDR1 and CDR2: DFQATT and SNEGSKA (reference sequence). There are 14 residues in the CDR3. Exclusion criteria comprised uncontrolled infection, other autoimmune disease, pregnancy or lactation. PBMCs were collected from a roughly 10 ml volume of fresh peripheral blood. From RNA transcripts, TCR beta CDR3 regions were amplified. The HTBI primer set drove a first-round RT-PCR of the TCR CDR3. TCRdb recomputed calls from the multiplex PCR reads with MiXCR, one row per CDR3 protein. The sample contains roughly 700,000 distinct CDR3 sequences, approximately 40% of which appear only once. Points on this clonotype: Antigen unknown.

This TCR was recovered from a woman in her thirties or forties with Graves' hyperthyroidism. The V and J genes are TRBV20-1 and TRBJ2-5, with 8 bases that match TRBD2. Source material: blood. CDR3 bases: TGCAGTGCTATGGGACTAGGCGGGGAGGAGACCCAGTACTTC. This sequence encodes CSAMGLGGEETQYF.